Listed below are T cell receptor beta chains from one sample, sequenced in a study of blood T cell repertoires in COVID-19. Some clones are missing from TCRdb's copy, which holds only in-frame ones; the method was immunoSEQ multiplex PCR. The sample contains 130,000 to 150,000 clones, under 90% of which appear only once. The sample comprised peripheral blood. The receptors come from a woman of 80 years or more in a cohort sampled during active or convalescent COVID-19. The CDR3 runs from the conserved cysteine through the conserved F or W. A D gene is named only where the DNA matches it firmly. Only part of the rows carry a size: once, few, many, or a class if the clone is expanded.

j_gene | v_gene | d_gene | abundance | CDR3nt | CDR3aa
TRBJ2-4 | TRBV4-1 | TRBD2 | . | TGCGCCAGCAGCCAACAGGCAGGCGGGGGGGAGGGGCGTGCCAAAAACATTCAGTACTTC | CASSQQAGGGEGRAKNIQYF
TRBJ1-2 | TRBV10-3 | TRBD1 | . | TGTGCCATCAGTGAGGACAGGGATAACTATGGCTACACCTTC | CAISEDRDNYGYTF
TRBJ2-7 | TRBV4-2 | TRBD2 | . | TGTGCCAGCAGCCGCCTTAGCGGGGACGTATACGAGCAGTACTTC | CASSRLSGDVYEQYF
TRBJ1-2 | TRBV2 | TRBD1 | few | TGTGCCATAATCACAGGGGGGGCGTCGAATGGCTACACCTTC | CAIITGGASNGYTF
TRBJ2-3 | TRBV11-2 | TRBD2 | . | TGTGCCAGCAGCTTAGATCGCAGTGCGGGGGTAAATACGCAGTATTTT | CASSLDRSAGVNTQYF
TRBJ1-2 | TRBV5-4 | . | . | TGTGCCAGCAGCTGGCGGACATCCTCCTATGGCTACACCTTC | CASSWRTSSYGYTF
TRBJ2-3 | TRBV6-6 | . | . | TGTGCCAGCAGTTATGGGCAGAGCACAGATACGCAGTATTTT | CASSYGQSTDTQYF
TRBJ2-1 | TRBV24-1 | TRBD1 | . | TGTGCCACCAGTGAAAAGGGACAGGGGAGCTACAATGAGCAGTTCTTC | CATSEKGQGSYNEQFF
TRBJ2-6 | TRBV18 | . | . | TGTGCCAGCTCACCATGGAGCAAACTTCTCTCTGGGGCCAACGTCCTGACTTTC | CASSPWSKLLSGANVLTF
TRBJ1-1 | TRBV7-9 | TRBD1 | . | TGTGCCAGCAGCCAAGGCCGGGACAGCTCCTTT | CASSQGRDSSF
TRBJ2-5 | TRBV2 | TRBD2 | few | TGTGCCAGCAGTCTTGGACTAGCGGGGGGCCTACAAGAGACCCAGTACTTC | CASSLGLAGGLQETQYF
TRBJ2-7 | TRBV3-1/TRBV3-2 | . | once | TGTGCCAGCAGCCTCTGGACAGCCAGTATGGGGGAGCAGTACTTC | CASSLWTASMGEQYF
TRBJ1-2 | TRBV7-2 | TRBD1 | . | TGTGCCAGCAGCGCTGGACAGGGCAACTATGGCTACACCTTC | CASSAGQGNYGYTF
TRBJ1-2 | TRBV9 | . | . | TGTGCCAGCCCCTTGGGCTACACCTTC | CASPLGYTF
TRBJ1-1 | TRBV3-1/TRBV3-2 | TRBD1 | . | TGTGCCAGCAGCCCGACAGGGTACGCTGAAGCTTTCTTT | CASSPTGYAEAFF
TRBJ2-1 | TRBV29-1 | TRBD1 | . | TGCAGCGTCGAGAGGACAGGGGCGACCTACAATGAGCAGTTCTTC | CSVERTGATYNEQFF
TRBJ2-7 | TRBV7-9 | TRBD2 | . | TGTGCCAGCAGCTTAGGGTCCGCGGCTAGCGGTACCTACGAGCAGTACTTC | CASSLGSAASGTYEQYF
TRBJ1-6 | TRBV12-2 | . | . | . | CASRPTRVAEGASPLHF
TRBJ2-1 | TRBV6-5 | TRBD2 | . | TGTGCCAGCAGTCCCCTAGCGGGGGGGCGGAATGAGCAGTTCTTC | CASSPLAGGRNEQFF
TRBJ2-1 | TRBV12-3/TRBV12-4 | . | . | TGTGCCAGCAGTTTAATCGGCAATGAGCAGTTCTTC | CASSLIGNEQFF